The clone carrying this T cell receptor (beta chain) was counted many times. The antigen is unknown. The sample belongs to a study of T-cell reconstitution after alpha-beta-depleted transplantation in children. Study-level findings and limits: T-cell counts and diversity were attributed mostly to newly produced T cells one year after transplant.

The CDR3 contains 15 residues. V gave up 0 bases and J gave up 0 bases; unmatched junction bases: 0. CDR1 is SGHRS, CDR2 YFSETQ, per germline. Using unique molecular identifiers, the investigators prepared the TCRbeta library. In TCRdb, the PCR reads were re-called with MiXCR into one record per CDR3 protein. The data hold about 980,000 distinct CDR3 sequences, with roughly 29% observed a single time. The receptor comes from a boy younger than two who had a stem cell transplant for SCID, so the T cells may come from the graft donor. This specimen was PBMCs, mostly from graft donor cells, taken 360 days after TCRalphabeta/CD19-depleted stem cell transplant. The genes are TRBV5-1 and TRBJ2-7; 10 bases are shared with TRBD2. The CDR3 loop is CASSLASGGSYEQYF. DNA for the CDR3: TGCGCCAGCAGCTTGGCTAGCGGGGGCTCCTACGAGCAGTACTTC.